A selection of T cell receptor beta chains follows, all from one sample in a study of OX40 agonist ivuxolimab in advanced cancers. The protocol was immunoSEQ multiplex PCR, while the TCRdb copy is restricted to in-frame clones and leaves out a portion. In the table there are roughly 86,000 clones, more than 80% of which are singletons. The starting material was CD4+ or CD8+ T cells sorted from blood, obtained in a trial of the OX40 agonist ivuxolimab. These receptor sequences come from an adult with an advanced solid tumor such as melanoma, head and neck, liver or kidney cancer. CDR3s include the opening cysteine and the closing phenylalanine or tryptophan. The D gene is left open where the match is weak. Only part of the rows carry a size: once, few, many, or a class if the clone is expanded.

TRBJ2-1 | TRBD2 | TRBV7-6 | . | CASSLAGGRDSYNEQFF | TGTGCCAGCAGCTTAGCGGGCGGGAGGGACTCCTACAATGAGCAGTTCTTC
TRBJ2-2 | TRBD1 | TRBV29-1 | . | CSVDRGQGVGELFF | TGCAGCGTTGATAGGGGACAGGGGGTCGGGGAGCTGTTTTTT
TRBJ2-1 | . | TRBV6-6 | . | CASTQDGSHNEQFF | TGTGCCAGCACCCAAGACGGGAGTCACAATGAGCAGTTCTTC
TRBJ1-1 | . | TRBV27 | . | CASSLLGRTTEAFF | TGTGCCAGCAGTTTACTGGGTCGGACCACTGAAGCTTTCTTT
TRBJ2-2 | TRBD1 | TRBV10-3 | . | CATLTGIGELFF | TGTGCCACCTTGACAGGGATCGGGGAGCTGTTTTTT
TRBJ2-1 | . | TRBV7-8 | . | CASSLVVSWGEQFF | TGTGCCAGCAGCTTAGTAGTCTCCTGGGGTGAGCAGTTCTTC
TRBJ2-7 | TRBD2 | TRBV19 | . | CASSITSGGYEQYF | TGTGCCAGTAGTATCACTAGCGGTGGTTACGAGCAGTACTTC
TRBJ2-7 | . | TRBV9 | . | CASSVDGGPSYEQYF | TGTGCCAGCAGCGTAGATGGGGGACCGAGCTACGAGCAGTACTTC
TRBJ2-1 | TRBD2 | TRBV5-6 | . | CASSWGLGTRFYNEQFF | TGTGCCAGCAGCTGGGGTCTCGGGACTAGATTCTACAATGAGCAGTTCTTC
TRBJ2-7 | . | TRBV10-3 | . | CAISGTELSYEQYF | TGTGCCATCAGTGGGACAGAATTATCCTACGAGCAGTACTTC
TRBJ2-1 | TRBD2 | TRBV2 | . | CASSGGTSGRNEQFF | TGTGCCAGCAGTGGTGGGACTAGCGGGAGGAATGAGCAGTTCTTC
TRBJ1-1 | TRBD1 | TRBV10-3 | few | CAMGGTGLTEAFF | TGTGCCATGGGAGGGACAGGCCTTACTGAAGCTTTCTTT
TRBJ2-7 | . | TRBV6-6 | . | CASSPDSRGEQYF | TGTGCCAGCAGTCCGGACTCCAGGGGCGAGCAGTACTTC
TRBJ1-1 | TRBD1 | TRBV5-8 | . | CASSLNQLRDRGYTEAFF | TGTGCCAGCAGCTTGAACCAACTCCGGGACAGGGGGTACACTGAAGCTTTCTTT
TRBJ2-3 | TRBD2 | TRBV19 | . | CASSLAGVPTDTQYF | TGTGCCAGTAGTTTAGCGGGAGTCCCCACAGATACGCAGTATTTT
TRBJ1-2 | . | TRBV6-5 | . | CASSYQLRYGYTF | TGTGCCAGCAGTTACCAACTACGATATGGCTACACCTTC
TRBJ1-4 | . | TRBV28 | . | CASRLSFSFNEKLFF | TGTGCCAGCAGGTTGTCCTTCTCCTTTAATGAAAAACTGTTTTTT
TRBJ2-5 | . | TRBV5-1 | . | CASSFQGQQETQYF | TGCGCCAGCAGCTTCCAAGGACAGCAAGAGACCCAGTACTTC
TRBJ2-5 | . | TRBV6-1 | few | CASSEAGRLQGPETQYF | TGTGCCAGCAGTGAAGCGGGGCGATTACAGGGTCCAGAGACCCAGTACTTC
TRBJ2-1 | . | TRBV7-8 | . | CASSLAAGPKDNEQFF | TGTGCCAGCAGCTTAGCCGCGGGACCGAAAGACAATGAGCAGTTCTTC
TRBJ2-7 | . | TRBV4-1 | . | CASSQVRPSQDYEQYF | TGCGCCAGCAGCCAAGTTCGTCCGTCACAGGACTACGAGCAGTACTTC
TRBJ2-2 | TRBD2 | TRBV6-1 | . | CASSDEVAGGPGELFF | TGTGCCAGCAGTGATGAGGTAGCGGGAGGGCCCGGGGAGCTGTTTTTT
TRBJ2-7 | . | TRBV7-9 | . | CASSPWTSLYEQYF | TGTGCCAGCAGCCCCTGGACCTCTCTCTACGAGCAGTACTTC
TRBJ2-6 | . | TRBV13 | medium-sized | CASSLEGPGANVLTF | TGTGCCAGCAGCTTAGAGGGCCCTGGGGCCAACGTCCTGACTTTC
TRBJ2-1 | TRBD2 | TRBV19 | . | CASSIQAGTRNEQFF | TGTGCCAGTAGTATCCAGGCCGGGACTAGGAATGAGCAGTTCTTC
TRBJ1-6 | TRBD1 | TRBV19 | . | CASSKDRESSPLHF | TGTGCCAGTAGCAAGGACAGGGAATCGTCACCCCTCCACTTT
TRBJ2-4 | . | TRBV14 | once | CASSLQPPHIQYF | TGTGCCAGCAGCTTACAACCCCCTCACATTCAGTACTTC
TRBJ2-4 | . | TRBV9 | . | CASSDGGDLAKNIQYF | TGTGCCAGCAGCGACGGAGGGGACCTAGCCAAAAACATTCAGTACTTC
TRBJ2-7 | . | TRBV19 | . | CASSSWGKGYEQYF | TGTGCCAGTAGTTCCTGGGGAAAAGGCTACGAGCAGTACTTC
TRBJ2-7 | TRBD1 | TRBV5-1 | . | CASSLGTGGYEQYF | TGCGCCAGCAGCTTAGGGACAGGGGGTTACGAGCAGTACTTC
TRBJ2-7 | . | TRBV18 | . | CASSPGQGSYEQYF | TGTGCCAGCTCACCGGGTCAGGGCAGCTACGAGCAGTACTTC
TRBJ1-5 | TRBD1 | TRBV5-8 | . | CASSFDRGMNQPQHF | TGTGCCAGCAGCTTTGACAGGGGAATGAATCAGCCCCAGCATTTT
TRBJ1-1 | . | TRBV19 | . | CASSVGGTTEAFF | TGTGCCAGTAGCGTCGGGGGGACCACTGAAGCTTTCTTT
TRBJ2-2 | TRBD2 | TRBV28 | . | CASSSNSGRAYGELFF | TGTGCCAGCAGTTCAAACAGCGGGAGGGCCTACGGGGAGCTGTTTTTT
TRBJ1-4 | . | TRBV11-2 | . | CASSLVGGANEKLFF | TGTGCCAGCAGCTTAGTTGGGGGAGCTAATGAAAAACTGTTTTTT
TRBJ2-5 | . | TRBV14 | . | CASSQERETQYF | TGTGCCAGCAGCCAAGAAAGGGAGACCCAGTACTTC
TRBJ2-7 | TRBD2 | TRBV9 | . | CASSATSGHPYEQYF | TGTGCCAGCAGCGCCACTAGCGGGCACCCCTACGAGCAGTACTTC
TRBJ1-5 | . | TRBV30 | once | CAWSLGQKNQPQHF | TGTGCCTGGAGCCTCGGACAGAAGAATCAGCCCCAGCATTTT
TRBJ2-3 | TRBD1 | TRBV5-1 | . | CASIQQGASTDTQYF | TGCGCCAGCATCCAACAGGGGGCTAGCACAGATACGCAGTATTTT
TRBJ1-2 | . | TRBV6-6 | . | CASSYQLRYGYTF | TGTGCCAGCAGTTACCAACTACGATATGGCTACACCTTC
TRBJ1-4 | . | TRBV6-6 | . | CASSYSPRVEDEKLFF | TGTGCCAGCAGTTACTCTCCCAGGGTGGAAGATGAAAAACTGTTTTTT
TRBJ2-5 | . | TRBV29-1 | . | CSVDPAARPEETQYF | TGCAGCGTTGACCCAGCGGCACGACCTGAAGAGACCCAGTACTTC
TRBJ1-3 | . | TRBV6-6 | few | CASSGGNTIYF | TGTGCCAGCAGCGGTGGAAACACCATATATTTT
TRBJ1-1 | . | TRBV6-5 | . | CASSYLGTEAFF | TGTGCCAGCAGTTACCTCGGGACAGAAGCTTTCTTT
TRBJ1-5 | TRBD1 | TRBV19 | . | CASSLPGQYSNQPQHF | TGTGCCAGTAGTCTCCCGGGACAGTATAGCAATCAGCCCCAGCATTTT
TRBJ2-1 | . | TRBV6-5 | . | CASSYGGPYNEQFF | TGTGCCAGCAGTTACGGGGGACCCTACAATGAGCAGTTCTTC